The present TCR beta chain was sequenced within a study of shared clonotypes between healthy human individuals. CD45RO negativity and positive selection for CCR7 defined naive CD8 cells, a population that excluded terminally differentiated effector memory CD45RA+ cells. Clones were read by immunoSEQ multiplex PCR, and TCRdb kept only the in-frame ones, dropping some. The data contain approximately 1.9 million clones, around 95% of them singletons. Per the germline V gene, CDR1 is MNHEY and CDR2 is SVGAGI. CDR3 length: 14 residues. With 5 bases removed from V and 4 bases from J, the gap between germline ends came to 14 bases.

This TCR was sampled from a man aged 18 to 29 in good health. Some clones in this sample may be carry-over from other donors' samples. Sequencing was done on a sample of naive CD8+ T cells from PBMCs. This chain joins TRBV6-5 and TRBJ2-5, with D perhaps matching TRBD1 (6 bases). The chain's CDR3 is CASSGGNRLETQYF. The CDR3 DNA reads TGTGCCAGCAGTGGGGGCAATCGCCTAGAGACCCAGTACTTC.